This TCR beta chain was recovered during a study of beta chain features in type 1 diabetes. Background on the study: What patients shared with healthy donors was a similar profile of age, gender and cell yields. Findings of the study overall: Whatever favoring of shorter templates PCR might show would apply equally to patients and controls.

Each sorted population was over 95% pure. Sequencing targeted expressed TCRB transcripts, as all isolated RNA had been reverse transcribed. Profiling relied on immunoSEQ multiplex PCR, and the TCRdb table lists in-frame clones only, not all of them. The sample has fewer than 900,000 clones, 17% seen once. This clone was counted a few times. What it binds is unknown. Per the germline V gene, CDR1 is LGHNA and CDR2 is YSLEER. Trimming pared 4 bases from V and 4 bases from J, leaving 8 bases between. The CDR3 length is 14 residues. This sequence joins TRBV4-3 and TRBJ2-6, with no clear D. This clonotype originated in a woman under 30 in good health. Sequenced: naive CD4+ T cells from blood. For the CDR3, the DNA is TGCGCCAGCAGCCTATCTCTGGGGGCCAACGTCCTGACTTTC. It translates to CASSLSLGANVLTF.